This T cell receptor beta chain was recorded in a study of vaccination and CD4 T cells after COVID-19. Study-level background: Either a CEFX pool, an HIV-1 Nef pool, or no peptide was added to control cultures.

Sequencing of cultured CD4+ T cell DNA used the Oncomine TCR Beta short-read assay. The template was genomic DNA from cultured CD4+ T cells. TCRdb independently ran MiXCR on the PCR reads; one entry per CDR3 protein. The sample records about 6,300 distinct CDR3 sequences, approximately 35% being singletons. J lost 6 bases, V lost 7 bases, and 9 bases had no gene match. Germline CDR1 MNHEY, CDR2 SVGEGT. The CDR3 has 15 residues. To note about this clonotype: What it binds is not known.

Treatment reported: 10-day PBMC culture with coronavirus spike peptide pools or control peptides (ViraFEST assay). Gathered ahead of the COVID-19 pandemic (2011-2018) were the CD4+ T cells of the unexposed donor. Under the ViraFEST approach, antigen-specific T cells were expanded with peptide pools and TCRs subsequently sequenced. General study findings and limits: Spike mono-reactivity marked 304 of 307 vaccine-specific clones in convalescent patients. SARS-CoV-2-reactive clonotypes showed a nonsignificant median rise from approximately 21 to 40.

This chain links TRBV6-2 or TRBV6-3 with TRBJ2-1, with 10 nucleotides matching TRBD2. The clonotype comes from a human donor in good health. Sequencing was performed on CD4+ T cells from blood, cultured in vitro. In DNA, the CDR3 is TGTGCCAGCACCCTACTAGCGGGGATGATCAATGAGCAGTTCTTC. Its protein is CASTLLAGMINEQFF.